Below are 25 T cell receptor beta chains sequenced from a single sample in a study of human T cells and chemical hapten exposure. From the RACE reads, TCRdb called clonotypes with MiXCR, one entry per CDR3 protein. The sample has 90,000 to 110,000 distinct CDR3 sequences; 34% are singletons. The time point here: patch test 3, about 24 weeks after DPC sensitization. Documented treatment: therapeutic diphenylcyclopropenone sensitization with weekly scalp DPC. Here the sequenced sample was whole blood, taken in connection with sensitization to the hapten diphenylcyclopropenone (DPC). The receptor source for this set is a man in his forties with alopecia areata. Some clones in this sample may be carry-over from other donors' samples.

This clonotype was counted between two and nine times. The chain couples TRBV4-1 to TRBJ1-2; D gene unclear. Trimming removed 0 bases from V and 0 bases from J, with 8 bases in between. Germline CDR1 and CDR2: MGHRA and YSYEKL. The CDR3 is made up of 15 amino acids. CDR3 protein: CASSQDPNSNYGYTF. The CDR3 DNA reads as TGCGCCAGCAGCCAAGACCCGAATTCTAACTATGGCTACACCTTC.

The CDR3, as DNA: TGTGCCAGCAGCTTAGACCCGGGGACAGCCTTACGGGGTGGCTACACCTTC. Translating it yields CASSLDPGTALRGGYTF. The chain recombines TRBV7-8 with TRBJ1-2, with 7 bases identical to TRBD1. CDR1 and CDR2 (germline): SGHVS, FQNEAQ. V shed 1 base and J 7 bases; nucleotides not matched to a gene: 15. The CDR3 spans 17 residues.

The rearrangement links TRBV7-2 to TRBJ2-1, with no clear D. The CDR3 covers 14 residues. Germline V gene lookup returns CDR1 SGHTA and CDR2 FQGNSA. Trimming took off 6 bases at V and 4 bases at J, with 13 bases between the two ends. The DNA of the CDR3 is TGTGCCAGCAGTCCATTGGGGAATTACAATGAGCAGTTCTTC. The encoded protein is CASSPLGNYNEQFF.

This clonotype turned up a few times. The chain employs TRBV3-1 and TRBJ2-7, with D possibly being TRBD2 (5 bases). This CDR3 region has 14 residues. The germline V gene encodes CDR1 LGHDT and CDR2 YNNKEL (reference sequence). V was clipped by 0 bases and J by 2 bases, with 8 bases between them. This CDR3 is CASSQDFGAYEQYV. The DNA for the CDR3 is TGTGCCAGCAGCCAAGATTTCGGGGCCTACGAGCAGTACGTC.

This clonotype was observed a handful of times. The chain uses TRBV7-9 and TRBJ2-3; D ambiguous. The CDR3 is 15 residues long. Germline V gene lookup returns CDR1 SEHNR and CDR2 FQNEAQ (reference sequence). With 0 bases removed from V and 0 bases from J, the gap between germline ends came to 7 bases. The CDR3 DNA is TGTGCCAGCAGCTTAGCTCTGTCTAGCACAGATACGCAGTATTTT. Amino acids: CASSLALSSTDTQYF. Together with reference TRBV7-9 and TRBJ2-3, the CDR3 gives the full variable domain: DTGVSQNPRHKITKRGQNVTFRCDPISEHNRLYWYRQTLGQGPEFLTYFQNEAQLEKSRLLSDRFSAERPKGSFSTLEIQRTEQGDSAMYLCASSLALSSTDTQYFGPGTRLTVL.

This clonotype came up a few times. As DNA, the CDR3 is TGTGCCAGCAGTGAGGTGACAGGGGGCCGAGGAGAGACCCAGTACTTC. It encodes CASSEVTGGRGETQYF. The chain is built from TRBV6-2 or TRBV6-3 and TRBJ2-5; 10 bases match TRBD1. CDR3 length: 16 amino acids. V gave up 5 bases and J gave up 4 bases; unmatched junction bases: 10. In germline, CDR1 is MNHEY, CDR2 SVGEGT.

This rearrangement joins TRBV6-2 or TRBV6-3 to TRBJ1-1; 9 nucleotides agree with TRBD1. From germline, CDR1 is MNHEY and CDR2 SVGEGT. The V gene end was trimmed by 0 bases and the J gene end by 1 base; junction bases not matched to a gene: 6. This CDR3 has 17 residues. Written as DNA, the CDR3 is TGTGCCAGCAGTTACTCGTCAGGGACAGGGAGGAACACTGAAGCTTTCTTT. Its translation is CASSYSSGTGRNTEAFF.

This clonotype was counted only a few times. V is TRBV20-1 and J is TRBJ2-3, with 10 bases lining up with TRBD2. The CDR3 runs to 15 residues. Trimming took 6 bases from V and 4 from J; bases not matched to a gene: 10. Germline V gene sequence: CDR1 DFQATT, CDR2 SNEGSKA (reference sequence). Here the CDR3 reads CSAQAGGRKADTQYF. DNA for the CDR3: TGCAGTGCCCAAGCGGGAGGGAGGAAAGCAGATACGCAGTATTTT.

Sample share makes this clonotype medium-sized. CDR3 in amino acids: CASSLSILGGDTQYF. The CDR3 nucleotides read TGTGCCAGCAGTTTATCCATATTGGGGGGAGATACGCAGTATTTT. The chain links TRBV27 to TRBJ2-3, with D perhaps matching TRBD2 (6 bases). This CDR3 is 15 amino acids long. Germline V lookup: CDR1 MNHEY, CDR2 SMNVEV (reference sequence). V was pared by 0 bases and J by 5 bases, with 12 bases between.

This clonotype was detected a few times. This rearrangement joins TRBV28 to TRBJ1-2; D not resolved. Trimming removed 3 bases at V and 5 bases at J, with 10 bases between. CDR1 is MDHEN and CDR2 is SYDVKM in the germline V gene. This CDR3 comprises 13 residues. CDR3 loop: CASSLNTMYGYTF. CDR3 coding DNA: TGTGCCAGCAGTTTGAACACTATGTATGGCTACACCTTC.

There are a few counts of this clonotype. V is TRBV11-2 and J is TRBJ2-6; the match to TRBD2 covers 13 bases. The CDR3 runs 18 residues. CDR1 SGHAT and CDR2 FQNNGV come from the germline V gene. The J segment lost 0 bases and the V segment lost 5 bases, leaving 4 bases of the junction unmatched. CDR3 sequence (DNA): TGTGCCAGCAGCACCAGGACTAGCGGGAGCTCTGGGGCCAACGTCCTGACTTTC. It specifies CASSTRTSGSSGANVLTF.

This clonotype came up a few times. The rearrangement joins TRBV11-3 to TRBJ2-3, with D unclear. Trimming cost V 6 bases and J 2 bases, with 12 bases left between them. The germline gives CDR1 SGHNT, CDR2 YENEEA. CDR3 length: 14 residues. The CDR3 protein is CASRSPKNTDTQYF. CDR3 coding DNA: TGTGCCAGCAGGAGCCCAAAAAACACAGATACGCAGTATTTT.

The V call is TRBV15, the J call TRBJ2-3; either TRBD1 or TRBD2 may supply D (5 bases each). Germline V gene sequence: CDR1 LNHNV, CDR2 YYDKDF (reference sequence). This CDR3 is built from 15 residues. V was pared by 3 bases and J by 2 bases, with 12 bases between. In nucleotides, the CDR3 is TGTGCCACCAGCAGCCCGGGACCAGACACAGATACGCAGTATTTT. It is translated as CATSSPGPDTDTQYF.

This chain connects TRBV2 to TRBJ1-1; D uncertain. The germline V and J ends were trimmed by 7 bases and 4 bases, with 10 bases remaining between them. This CDR3 has 12 amino acids. Germline V gives CDR1 SNHLY, CDR2 FYNNEI. As DNA, the CDR3 is TGTGCCAGCAAGATGGGGAGCACTGAAGCTTTCTTT. Amino acids: CASKMGSTEAFF.

CDR3 nucleotides: TGTGCCAGCAGTTTGCGGTCAGGCAGAAACACTGAAGCTTTCTTT. Its translation: CASSLRSGRNTEAFF. This sequence joins TRBV12-3 or TRBV12-4 and TRBJ1-1; D not certain. V was clipped by 3 bases and J by 2 bases, with 13 bases between them. The CDR3 sequence is 15 residues long.

The sample holds a few counts of this clonotype. The genes are TRBV2 and TRBJ2-5; 11 bases match TRBD2. Per germline, CDR1 SNHLY and CDR2 FYNNEI. The CDR3 consists of 15 residues. V was clipped by 5 bases and J by 4 bases; unmatched bases: 6. The CDR3 loop is CASSTTSGMGETQYF. The CDR3 nucleotides read TGTGCCAGCAGTACGACTAGCGGGATGGGAGAGACCCAGTACTTC.

The chain is built from TRBV7-8 and TRBJ2-3; D could derive from TRBD1 or TRBD2 (5 bases each). Germline assignment: CDR1 SGHVS and CDR2 FQNEAQ. The ends were cut back, 1 base at V and 6 bases at J, with 20 bases in the middle. The CDR3 covers 17 residues. The CDR3 DNA sequence: TGTGCCAGCAGCTTAGAGGGACCCATGCCGTCTTGGGATACGCAGTATTTT. Amino acid sequence: CASSLEGPMPSWDTQYF.

J is TRBJ2-1 and V is TRBV20-1; the match to TRBD2 covers 11 bases. Unmatched junction bases numbered 11, after V lost 5 bases and J lost 8 bases. Germline-derived CDR1 and CDR2 are DFQATT and SNEGSKA (reference sequence). The CDR3 spans 15 residues. The CDR3 loop reads CSAPNRLAGIYEQFF. The CDR3 DNA sequence: TGCAGTGCTCCTAACCGACTAGCGGGGATCTATGAGCAGTTCTTC.

The chain uses TRBV4-3 and TRBJ1-2; perhaps TRBD1 as D (5 bases). Trimming left V 0 bases short and J 8 bases short, with 13 bases between. Germline V lookup: CDR1 LGHNA, CDR2 YSLEER. CDR3 size: 14 residues. CDR3 DNA: TGCGCCAGCAGCCAAGATAGGGCAGGGAGCGGCTACACCTTC. This translates into CASSQDRAGSGYTF.

This clonotype was observed a handful of times. CDR3 sequence: CASSQAPGGGYEQYV. The DNA for the CDR3 is TGTGCCAGCAGCCAAGCTCCAGGGGGAGGTTACGAGCAGTACGTC. J is TRBJ2-7 and V is TRBV14, with D perhaps TRBD1 (7 bases). The germline V gene has CDR1 SGHDN and CDR2 FVKESK. This CDR3 is built from 15 residues. V dropped 1 base and J dropped 4 bases, with 14 bases sitting between them.

This clonotype showed up just a few times. The rearrangement joins TRBV29-1 to TRBJ2-3, with D hard to call. Between the trimmed V and J ends, which lost 4 bases and 0 bases, there was a span of 8 bases. Germline V lookup: CDR1 SQVTM, CDR2 ANQGSEA. The CDR3 spans 13 residues. The CDR3 DNA reads as TGCAGCGTTGGGCCTACTAGCACAGATACGCAGTATTTT. Its protein product is CSVGPTSTDTQYF.

The genes are TRBV12-3 or TRBV12-4 and TRBJ2-1; D not resolved. Deletions cut 3 bases from V and 0 bases from J, with 9 bases between. The length of the CDR3 is 15 residues. As DNA, the CDR3 is TGTGCCAGCAGTTTTCAACAGAGCTCCTACAATGAGCAGTTCTTC. This gives the protein CASSFQQSSYNEQFF.

The J gene is TRBJ1-3, the V gene TRBV7-9; D call uncertain. From germline, CDR1 is SEHNR and CDR2 FQNEAQ (reference sequence). V lost 1 base to trimming and J lost 1 base, with 8 bases between them. The CDR3 runs 15 residues. Here the CDR3 reads CASSLEGGSGNTIYF. Here the CDR3 DNA reads TGTGCCAGCAGCTTAGAAGGAGGATCTGGAAACACCATATATTTT.

V usage is TRBV9 and J usage is TRBJ2-3, with D possibly being TRBD1 (5 bases). Germline CDR1 and CDR2: SGDLS and YYNGEE. This CDR3 has 16 residues. V was trimmed by 0 bases and J by 0 bases, leaving 11 bases between them. The CDR3 sequence is CASSVGPGSSTDTQYF. In DNA, the CDR3 is TGTGCCAGCAGCGTAGGTCCAGGGTCTAGCACAGATACGCAGTATTTT.

This clonotype was seen only a few times. The chain has TRBV12-3 or TRBV12-4 and TRBJ2-1; TRBD1 is a possible D gene (6 bases). V lost 7 bases and J lost 5, with 15 bases in between. The CDR3 sequence is 14 residues long. The CDR3 spells CASTRGWENNEQFF. CDR3 coding DNA: TGTGCCAGCACTAGGGGGTGGGAGAACAATGAGCAGTTCTTC.